This TCR beta chain emerged from a study of shared clonotypes between healthy human individuals. Assay: immunoSEQ multiplex PCR; the TCRdb copy retains only in-frame clones and omits some. The sample lists under 2,500,000 clones, under 97% occurring once. CDR1 and CDR2 (germline): SGHVS, FQNEAQ. After removal of 1 base from V and 2 bases from J, the junction contained 5 bases not matched to a gene. This CDR3 contains 15 residues. This TCR derives from a man aged 18 to 30 in good health. Sequences were obtained from naive CD4+ T cells sorted from blood. Specified subset: CD45RA+ positively selected. This chain links TRBV7-8 with TRBJ2-7, with 7 bases that match TRBD1. CDR3 region: CASSLEAGGTYEQYF. The CDR3 region has the DNA TGTGCCAGCAGCTTAGAGGCAGGGGGAACCTACGAGCAGTACTTC.